This record covers a single TCR beta chain. CDR3 length equals 13 residues. The J segment lost 5 bases and the V segment lost 5 bases, leaving 5 bases of the junction unmatched. Per the germline V gene, CDR1 is MNHNS and CDR2 is SASEGT. The repertoire was sequenced with immunoSEQ multiplex PCR; TCRdb's copy has only in-frame clones and lacks some. The data hold roughly 120,000 clones, with roughly 92% observed a single time. These data belong to a study of siplizumab effects on memory and regulatory T cells. The origin of this receptor is a human donor in good health. Sequenced material: CD4+ T cells sorted from blood. V is TRBV6-1 and J is TRBJ1-2, with 7 bases lining up with TRBD1. The chain's CDR3 is CASSLGTDYGYTF. The CDR3 bases are TGTGCCAGCAGTTTGGGGACAGATTATGGCTACACCTTC.